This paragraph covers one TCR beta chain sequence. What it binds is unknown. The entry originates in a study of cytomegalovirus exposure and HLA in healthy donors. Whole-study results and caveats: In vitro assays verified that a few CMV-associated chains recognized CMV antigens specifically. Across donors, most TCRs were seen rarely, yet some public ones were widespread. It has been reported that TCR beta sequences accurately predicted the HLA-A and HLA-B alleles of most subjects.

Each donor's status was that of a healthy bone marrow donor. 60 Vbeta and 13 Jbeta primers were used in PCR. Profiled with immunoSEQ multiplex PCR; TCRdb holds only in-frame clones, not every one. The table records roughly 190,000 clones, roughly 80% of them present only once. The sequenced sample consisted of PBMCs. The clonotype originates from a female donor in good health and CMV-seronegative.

CDR3 amino acids: CASRRDRVLAGQETQYF. CDR3 DNA: TGTGCCAGCAGACGTGACAGGGTACTAGCGGGACAAGAGACCCAGTACTTC. The genes are TRBV7-2 and TRBJ2-5, with 10 bases identical to TRBD2. The germline gives CDR1 SGHTA, CDR2 FQGNSA. The CDR3 extends over 17 amino acids. The V gene end was trimmed by 6 bases and the J gene end by 2 bases; junction bases not matched to a gene: 12.